One sample yielded the 21 T cell receptor beta chains listed below, sequenced in a study of identical twins. TCRdb recomputed calls from the 5' RACE reads with MiXCR, one row per CDR3 protein. The data show around 690,000 distinct CDR3 sequences, about 20% seen once. The same data also contributed to another study, on T cells expressing NK-cell markers.

Sequencing was carried out using PBMCs. These receptors all stem from a woman aged 18 to 35 in good health.

This clonotype was seen many times. The chain combines TRBV12-3 or TRBV12-4 with TRBJ2-3; D remains unclear. CDR3 length equals 14 residues. V lost 4 bases to trimming and J lost 0 bases, with 8 bases between them. CDR3 DNA sequence: TGTGCCAGCAGTTGGACGGCTAGCACAGATACGCAGTATTTT. It encodes CASSWTASTDTQYF.

This sequence joins TRBV6-1 and TRBJ2-3, with 15 nucleotides matching TRBD2. The CDR3 is 17 residues long. With V trimmed by 3 bases and J by 5 bases, 6 bases remained unmatched. Germline loops: CDR1 MNHNS, CDR2 SASEGT. For the CDR3, the DNA is TGTGCCAGCAGTGACCGGACTAGCGGGGGGGTCGGAGATACGCAGTATTTT. Translated: CASSDRTSGGVGDTQYF.

At least ten counts were recorded for this clonotype. The chain joins TRBV12-3 or TRBV12-4 to TRBJ2-5, with 7 bases fitting TRBD1. There are 13 residues in the CDR3. Trimming cost V 4 bases and J 4 bases; bases outside gene matches: 3. CDR3 sequence: CASSWDRGETQYF. The CDR3, as DNA: TGTGCCAGCAGTTGGGACAGAGGAGAGACCCAGTACTTC.

The table lists this clonotype with a few counts. The chain joins TRBV20-1 to TRBJ2-1; 7 bases are shared with TRBD1. This CDR3 comprises 14 residues. The V segment lost 6 bases and the J segment 14 bases; nucleotides outside the gene matches: 19. Germline-derived CDR1 and CDR2 are DFQATT and SNEGSKA (reference sequence). CDR3: CSARPGQPRHLEFF. The CDR3 region has the DNA TGCAGTGCGAGACCGGGACAGCCTAGACACCTGGAGTTCTTC.

The chain joins TRBV20-1 to TRBJ2-4; 7 bases line up with TRBD1. The CDR3 loop spans 11 amino acids. Germline CDR1 and CDR2: DFQATT and SNEGSKA (reference sequence). V gave up 5 bases and J gave up 6 bases; unmatched junction bases: 1. This CDR3 reads CSARQGNIQYF. CDR3 bases: TGCAGTGCTCGACAGGGAAACATTCAGTACTTC.

This clonotype was recorded a few times. V gene TRBV11-1 combines with J gene TRBJ2-4, with 15 bases aligning to TRBD2. The CDR3 has 19 amino acids. V shed 4 bases, J shed 0 bases, and the junction held 7 bases outside the gene matches. The germline CDR1 and CDR2 sequences are SGHAT and FQDESV (reference sequence). The CDR3 coding sequence is TGTGCCAGCAGCTCAAGGACTAGCGGGAGGGTCCTAGCCAAAAACATTCAGTACTTC. It translates to CASSSRTSGRVLAKNIQYF. Full variable domain (missing parts from reference TRBV11-1 and TRBJ2-4): EAEVAQSPRYKITEKSQAVAFWCDPISGHATLYWYRQILGQGPELLVQFQDESVVDDSQLPKDRFSAERLKGVDSTLKIQPAELGDSAMYLCASSSRTSGRVLAKNIQYFGAGTRLSVL.

This clonotype has more than one count but fewer than ten. The rearrangement joins TRBV4-3 to TRBJ1-2; D is possibly TRBD1 (5 bases). This CDR3 region has 15 residues. V was pared by 4 bases and J by 3 bases, with 15 bases between. CDR1 and CDR2 (germline): LGHNA, YSLEER. The CDR3 nucleotides read TGCGCCAGCAGCCCCACAGGTCTTAGTGACTATGGCTACACCTTC. Residues: CASSPTGLSDYGYTF.

A few counts support this clonotype. The chain is built from TRBV7-2 and TRBJ1-2, with TRBD1 identical over 7 bases. The length of the CDR3 is 14 residues. V lost 5 bases to trimming and J lost 5 bases; unmatched junction nucleotides: 8. The V gene's germline CDR1 is SGHTA and CDR2 FQGNSA. CDR3 amino acids: CASSRQGSVYGYTF. CDR3 DNA sequence: TGTGCCAGCAGCCGACAGGGATCCGTATATGGCTACACCTTC.

This sequence joins TRBV12-5 and TRBJ1-1, with a weak D call TRBD1 (5 bases). The CDR3 length is 11 residues. V was shortened by 10 bases and J by 5 bases, with 11 bases between the two germline ends. CDR1 LGHNT and CDR2 FRNRAP come from the germline V gene. The CDR3 reads CAMDRGTEAFF. CDR3 DNA sequence: TGTGCTATGGACCGGGGGACTGAAGCTTTCTTT.

This clonotype was observed a handful of times. This chain links TRBV6-5 with TRBJ1-1; no clear D. Germline CDR1 is MNHEY and CDR2 is SVGAGI. V lost 2 bases and J 8 bases, leaving 6 bases between the germline ends. CDR3 size: 11 residues. CDR3 amino acids: CASSYAGEAFF. The CDR3 DNA reads TGTGCCAGCAGTTACGCGGGGGAAGCTTTCTTT.

The rearrangement uses TRBV12-3 or TRBV12-4 and TRBJ1-5; D perhaps matches TRBD1 (5 bases). The ends were cut back, 2 bases at V and 9 bases at J, with 11 bases in the middle. CDR3 size: 13 residues. The DNA for the CDR3 is TGTGCCAGCAGTTTATTGGGGACTGGGCCCCAGCATTTT. Its protein product is CASSLLGTGPQHF.

On this clonotype itself: It is likely a read error, because the conserved phenylalanine at the end of the CDR3 is missing. The gene calls are TRBV12-3 or TRBV12-4 and TRBJ2-3; the D is unclear. The V end was cut by 5 bases, the J end by 2 bases, with 5 bases between. This CDR3 comprises 12 residues. The CDR3 loop is CASSPVTDTQYL. The DNA of the CDR3 is TGTGCCAGCAGTCCCGTCACAGATACGCAGTATTTA.

This clonotype was found many times. The chain links TRBV20-1 to TRBJ2-2, with 7 positions matching TRBD1. The CDR3 has 15 amino acids. Germline V gene lookup returns CDR1 DFQATT and CDR2 SNEGSKA (reference sequence). With V trimmed by 3 bases and J by 0 bases, 4 bases remained unmatched. DNA for the CDR3: TGCAGTGCTAGCCGGGGACAGACGAACACCGGGGAGCTGTTTTTT. Protein sequence: CSASRGQTNTGELFF.

This clonotype was picked up a small number of times. The genes are TRBV20-1 and TRBJ2-3, with TRBD2 matching 7 bases. Looked up from germline, CDR1 is DFQATT and CDR2 is SNEGSKA (reference sequence). V shed 6 bases and J 0 bases; nucleotides not matched to a gene: 15. CDR3 size: 17 residues. CDR3 nucleotides: TGCAGTGCCCCGACTAGCCCACAGACGTTTAGCACAGATACGCAGTATTTT. Translated, it gives CSAPTSPQTFSTDTQYF.

The J gene is TRBJ2-5, the V gene TRBV6-1, with a possible D match to TRBD1 (6 bases). V gave up 2 bases and J gave up 5 bases, with 15 bases separating them. The germline gives CDR1 MNHNS, CDR2 SASEGT. CDR3 length: 15 amino acids. The CDR3 DNA reads TGTGCCAGCAGTGAAATGTGGGGGCTCGGGGAGACCCAGTACTTC. Protein sequence: CASSEMWGLGETQYF.

The V and J genes are TRBV20-1 and TRBJ2-3, with D unclear. The CDR3 sequence is 15 residues long. Trimming pared 2 bases from V and 1 base from J, leaving 13 bases between. Germline loops: CDR1 DFQATT, CDR2 SNEGSKA (reference sequence). The CDR3 DNA reads as TGCAGTGCTAGAAACCCTGGCGGAGGCACAGATACGCAGTATTTT. This encodes CSARNPGGGTDTQYF.

This clonotype came up a few times. The J gene is TRBJ2-1, the V gene TRBV20-1; TRBD2 matches at 16 bases. J gave up 6 bases and V 4 bases, and 3 bases lay outside the gene matches. Per the germline V gene, CDR1 is DFQATT and CDR2 is SNEGSKA (reference sequence). The CDR3 totals 15 residues. CDR3 DNA sequence: TGCAGTGCTACCGGGACTAGCGGGGGGGCCAATGAGCAGTTCTTC. It codes for CSATGTSGGANEQFF.

This chain connects TRBV6-2 or TRBV6-3 to TRBJ2-1; D possibly corresponds to TRBD1 (6 bases). V gave up 5 bases and J gave up 7 bases, with 9 bases separating them. Germline V gives CDR1 MNHEY, CDR2 SVGEGT. The CDR3 sequence is 12 residues long. The CDR3 DNA reads as TGTGCCAGCAGTGACAGGAAAAATGAGCAGTTCTTC. Its protein product is CASSDRKNEQFF.

V gene TRBV20-1 combines with J gene TRBJ1-1, with D possibly being TRBD1 (6 bases). Deletions cut 1 base from V and 8 bases from J, with 14 bases between. This CDR3 is 13 amino acids long. CDR1 and CDR2 (germline): DFQATT, SNEGSKA (reference sequence). This CDR3 is CSARVGGGTEAFF. The CDR3 DNA sequence: TGCAGTGCTAGAGTCGGGGGTGGGACAGAAGCTTTCTTT.

This clonotype was picked up a small number of times. This chain joins TRBV27 and TRBJ2-7, with a weak D call TRBD2 (5 bases). The germline V gene has CDR1 MNHEY and CDR2 SMNVEV (reference sequence). CDR3 length: 13 amino acids. Trimming stripped 2 bases from V and 6 bases from J, with 11 bases between. In nucleotides, the CDR3 is TGTGCCAGCAGTTTAGGACTCCTTGCCGAGCAGTACTTC. It is translated as CASSLGLLAEQYF.

V is TRBV18 and J is TRBJ2-2; 7 bases are shared with TRBD1. V lost 3 bases, J lost 4 bases, and 2 bases stayed unmatched. The germline CDR1 and CDR2 sequences are KGHSH and LQKENI. The CDR3 spans 14 residues. The CDR3 reads CASSPGQPTGELFF. In DNA form, the CDR3 reads TGTGCCAGCTCACCGGGACAGCCCACCGGGGAGCTGTTTTTT.